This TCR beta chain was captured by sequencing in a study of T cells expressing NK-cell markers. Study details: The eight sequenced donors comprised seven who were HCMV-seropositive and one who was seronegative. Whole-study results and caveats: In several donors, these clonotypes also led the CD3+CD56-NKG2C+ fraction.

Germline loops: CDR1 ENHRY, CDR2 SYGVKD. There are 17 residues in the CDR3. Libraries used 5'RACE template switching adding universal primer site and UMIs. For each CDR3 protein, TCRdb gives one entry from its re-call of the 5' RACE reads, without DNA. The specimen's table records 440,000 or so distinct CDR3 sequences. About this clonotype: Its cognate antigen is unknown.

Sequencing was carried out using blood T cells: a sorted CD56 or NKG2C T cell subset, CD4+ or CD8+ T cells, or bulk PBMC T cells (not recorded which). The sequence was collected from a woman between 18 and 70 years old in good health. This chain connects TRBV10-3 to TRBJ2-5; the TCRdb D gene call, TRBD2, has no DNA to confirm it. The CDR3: CAISLHAGLAGIETQYF.